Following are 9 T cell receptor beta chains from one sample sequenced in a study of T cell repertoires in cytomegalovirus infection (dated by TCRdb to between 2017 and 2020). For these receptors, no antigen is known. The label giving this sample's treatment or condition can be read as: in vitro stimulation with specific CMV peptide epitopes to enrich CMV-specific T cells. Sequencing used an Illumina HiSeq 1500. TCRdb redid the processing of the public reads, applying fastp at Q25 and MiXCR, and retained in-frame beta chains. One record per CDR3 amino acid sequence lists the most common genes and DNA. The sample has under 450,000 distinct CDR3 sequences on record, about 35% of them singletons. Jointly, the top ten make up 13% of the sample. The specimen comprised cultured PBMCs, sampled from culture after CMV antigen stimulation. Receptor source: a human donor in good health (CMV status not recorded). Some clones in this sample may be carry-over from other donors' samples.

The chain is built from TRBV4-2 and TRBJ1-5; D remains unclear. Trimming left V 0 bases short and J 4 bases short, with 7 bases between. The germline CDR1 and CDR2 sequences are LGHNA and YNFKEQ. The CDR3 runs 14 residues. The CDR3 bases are TGTGCCAGCAGCCAAGATAGAACAAATCAGCCCCAGCATTTT. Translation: CASSQDRTNQPQHF.

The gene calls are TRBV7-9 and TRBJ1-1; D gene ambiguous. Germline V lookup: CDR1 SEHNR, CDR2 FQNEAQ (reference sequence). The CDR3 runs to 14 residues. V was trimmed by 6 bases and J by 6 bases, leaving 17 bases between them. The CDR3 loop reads CASSPDGLGAEAFF. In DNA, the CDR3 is TGTGCCAGCAGTCCAGACGGGTTAGGCGCTGAAGCTTTCTTT.

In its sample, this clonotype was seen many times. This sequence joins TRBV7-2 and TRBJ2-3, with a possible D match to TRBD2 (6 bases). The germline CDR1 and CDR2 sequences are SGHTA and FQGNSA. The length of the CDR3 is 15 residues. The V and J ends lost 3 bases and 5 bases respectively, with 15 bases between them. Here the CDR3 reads CASSFPPGTEDTQYF. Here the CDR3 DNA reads TGTGCCAGCAGCTTCCCTCCCGGGACTGAAGATACGCAGTATTTT.

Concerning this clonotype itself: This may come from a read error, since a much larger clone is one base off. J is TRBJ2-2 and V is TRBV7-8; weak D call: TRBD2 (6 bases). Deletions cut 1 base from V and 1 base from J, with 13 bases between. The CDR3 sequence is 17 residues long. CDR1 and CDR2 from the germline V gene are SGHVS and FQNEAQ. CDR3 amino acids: CASSLERVGGNTGELFF. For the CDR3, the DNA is TGTGCCAGCAGCTTAGAGCGAGTGGGAGGGAACACCGGGGAGCTGTTTTTT.

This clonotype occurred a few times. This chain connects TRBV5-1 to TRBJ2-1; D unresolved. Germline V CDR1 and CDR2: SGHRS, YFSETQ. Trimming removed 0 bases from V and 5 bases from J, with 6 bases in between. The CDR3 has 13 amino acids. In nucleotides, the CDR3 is TGCGCCAGCAGCTTGGGACGTAACAATGAGCAGTTCTTC. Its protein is CASSLGRNNEQFF.

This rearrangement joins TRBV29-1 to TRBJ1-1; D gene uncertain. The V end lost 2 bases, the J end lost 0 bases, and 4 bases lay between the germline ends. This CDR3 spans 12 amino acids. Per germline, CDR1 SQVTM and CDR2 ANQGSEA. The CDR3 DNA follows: TGCAGCGTTGAACAGTTGAACACTGAAGCTTTCTTT. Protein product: CSVEQLNTEAFF.

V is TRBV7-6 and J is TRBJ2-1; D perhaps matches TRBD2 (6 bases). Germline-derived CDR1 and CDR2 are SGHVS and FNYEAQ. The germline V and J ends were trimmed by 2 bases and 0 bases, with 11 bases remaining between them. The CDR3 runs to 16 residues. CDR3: CASSLSGGNSYNEQFF. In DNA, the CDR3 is TGTGCCAGCAGCTTATCAGGCGGGAACTCCTACAATGAGCAGTTCTTC.

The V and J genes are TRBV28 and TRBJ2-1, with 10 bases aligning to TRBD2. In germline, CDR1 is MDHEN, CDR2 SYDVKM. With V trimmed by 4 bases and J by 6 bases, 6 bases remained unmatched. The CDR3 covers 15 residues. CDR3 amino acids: CASSSLAGDVNEQFF. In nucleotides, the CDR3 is TGTGCCAGCAGTTCCCTAGCGGGAGATGTCAATGAGCAGTTCTTC.

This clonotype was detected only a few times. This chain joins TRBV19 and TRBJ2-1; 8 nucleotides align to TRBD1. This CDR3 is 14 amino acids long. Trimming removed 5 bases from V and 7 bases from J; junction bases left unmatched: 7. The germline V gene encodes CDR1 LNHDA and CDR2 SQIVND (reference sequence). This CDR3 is CASSLWDRINEQFF. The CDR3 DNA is TGTGCCAGTAGTCTTTGGGACAGGATAAATGAGCAGTTCTTC. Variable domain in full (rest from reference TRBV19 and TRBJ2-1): DGGITQSPKYLFRKEGQNVTLSCEQNLNHDAMYWYRQDPGQGLRLIYYSQIVNDFQKGDIAEGYSVSREKKESFPLTVTSAQKNPTAFYLCASSLWDRINEQFFGPGTRLTVL.